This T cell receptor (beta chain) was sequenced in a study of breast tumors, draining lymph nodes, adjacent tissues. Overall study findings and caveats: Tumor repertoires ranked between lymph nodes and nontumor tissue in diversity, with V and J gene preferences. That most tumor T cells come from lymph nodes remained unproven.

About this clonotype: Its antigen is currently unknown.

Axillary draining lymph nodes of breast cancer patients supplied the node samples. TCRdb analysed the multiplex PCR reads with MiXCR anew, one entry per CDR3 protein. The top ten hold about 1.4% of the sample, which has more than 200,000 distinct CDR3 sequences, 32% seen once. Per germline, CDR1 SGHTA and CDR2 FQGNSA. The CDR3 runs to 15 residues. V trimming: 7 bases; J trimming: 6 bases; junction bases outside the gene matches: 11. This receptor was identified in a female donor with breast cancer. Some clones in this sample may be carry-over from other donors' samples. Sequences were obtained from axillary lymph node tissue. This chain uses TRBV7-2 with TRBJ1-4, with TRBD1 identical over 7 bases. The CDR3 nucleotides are TGTGCCAGCACCTTTCAGGGGGGCACAGATGAAAAACTGTTTTTT. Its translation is CASTFQGGTDEKLFF.